The following is a T cell receptor beta chain sequence with its context. The data belong to a study of blood T cell repertoires in COVID-19. Produced via immunoSEQ multiplex PCR; TCRdb's table is partial and in-frame only. Here the sample spans more than 150,000 clones, 80% to 90% being singletons. Germline values: CDR1 DFQATT, CDR2 SNEGSKA (reference sequence). The V segment lost 3 bases and the J segment 2 bases; nucleotides outside the gene matches: 6. The CDR3 covers 14 residues. The gene calls are TRBV20-1 and TRBJ2-7, with 8 bases that match TRBD2. This receptor was obtained from a woman aged 80 or older with COVID-19, enrolled during active disease. Sequenced: peripheral blood. As DNA, the CDR3 is TGCAGTGCTAGTCTCGGGAGGGGCCCCTACGAGCAGTACTTC. This sequence encodes CSASLGRGPYEQYF.